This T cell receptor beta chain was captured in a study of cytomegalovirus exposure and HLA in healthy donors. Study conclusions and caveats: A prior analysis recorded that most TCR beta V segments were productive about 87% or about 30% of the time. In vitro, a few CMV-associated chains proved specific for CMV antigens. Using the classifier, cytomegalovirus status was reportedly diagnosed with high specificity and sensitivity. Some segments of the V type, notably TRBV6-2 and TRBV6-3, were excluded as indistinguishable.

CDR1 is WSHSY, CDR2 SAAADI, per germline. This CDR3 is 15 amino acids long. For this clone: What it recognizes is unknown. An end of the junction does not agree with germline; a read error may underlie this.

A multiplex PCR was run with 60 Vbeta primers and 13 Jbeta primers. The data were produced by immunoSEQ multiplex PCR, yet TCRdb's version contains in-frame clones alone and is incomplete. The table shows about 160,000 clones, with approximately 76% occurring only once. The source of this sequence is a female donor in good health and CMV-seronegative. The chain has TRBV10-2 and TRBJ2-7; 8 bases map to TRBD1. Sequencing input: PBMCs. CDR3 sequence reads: CANSESGQAFYEQYF. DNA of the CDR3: TGCGCCAACAGTGAGTCGGGACAGGCTTTCTACGAGCAGTACTTC.